Listed here are 19 T cell receptor beta chains from one sample, sequenced in a study of shared clonotypes between healthy human individuals. The data were produced by immunoSEQ multiplex PCR, yet TCRdb's version contains in-frame clones alone and is incomplete. The table includes some 1.4 million clones, around 95% detected once. What was sequenced was naive CD4+ T cells sorted from blood. Stated subset: CD45RA+ positively selected. The receptors were gathered from a man under 40 in good health.

The genes are TRBV11-2 and TRBJ2-3; 9 bases fit TRBD1. This CDR3 is built from 15 residues. V shed 3 bases and J 1 base; nucleotides not matched to a gene: 2. CDR1 and CDR2 from the germline V gene are SGHAT and FQNNGV. As DNA, the CDR3 is TGTGCCAGCAGCTTCCGGGACAGGGGCACAGATACGCAGTATTTT. Protein: CASSFRDRGTDTQYF.

The chain has TRBV14 and TRBJ1-1; maybe TRBD1 (5 bases). Trimming stripped 0 bases from V and 10 bases from J, with 12 bases between. Germline V gene lookup returns CDR1 SGHDN and CDR2 FVKESK. CDR3 length equals 13 residues. The CDR3 sequence: CASSQDQVTGAFF. DNA of the CDR3: TGTGCCAGCAGCCAAGATCAGGTCACAGGAGCTTTCTTT. The complete variable domain, with remaining parts taken from reference TRBV14 and TRBJ1-1, reads EAGVTQFPSHSVIEKGQTVTLRCDPISGHDNLYWYRRVMGKEIKFLLHFVKESKQDESGMPNNRFLAERTGGTYSTLKVQPAELEDSGVYFCASSQDQVTGAFFGQGTRLTVV.

This chain links TRBV7-9 with TRBJ2-1; 11 nucleotides align to TRBD2. The CDR3 covers 15 residues. The germline gives CDR1 SEHNR, CDR2 FQNEAQ (reference sequence). V gave up 5 bases and J gave up 6 bases; unmatched junction bases: 6. In DNA, the CDR3 is TGTGCCAGCAGCCTTAGCGGGAGGGGAGGCAATGAGCAGTTCTTC. Amino acid sequence: CASSLSGRGGNEQFF. Full variable domain (remainder filled in from reference TRBV7-9 and TRBJ2-1): DTGVSQNPRHKITKRGQNVTFRCDPISEHNRLYWYRQTLGQGPEFLTYFQNEAQLEKSRLLSDRFSAERPKGSFSTLEIQRTEQGDSAMYLCASSLSGRGGNEQFFGPGTRLTVL.

In its sample, this clone was seen once. This chain joins TRBV5-1 and TRBJ2-1; D remains ambiguous. The CDR3 length is 15 residues. V lost 4 bases, J lost 4 bases, and 15 bases lay in between. CDR1 and CDR2 from the germline V gene are SGHRS and YFSETQ. The CDR3 region is CASSVDRDLYNEQFF. The CDR3 DNA reads TGCGCCAGCAGCGTGGACCGAGACCTATACAATGAGCAGTTCTTC.

V usage is TRBV29-1 and J usage is TRBJ2-1; D remains ambiguous. CDR3 size: 16 residues. CDR1 is SQVTM and CDR2 is ANQGSEA in the germline V gene. V dropped 3 bases and J dropped 5 bases, with 20 bases sitting between them. The CDR3: CSVDRKGSGDDNEQFF. DNA of the CDR3: TGCAGCGTTGACCGGAAGGGCTCCGGAGACGACAATGAGCAGTTCTTC.

DNA of the CDR3: TGTGCCATCAGGCCGACTAGCGGGAGGGCCTTCGAGCAGTACTTC. Protein product: CAIRPTSGRAFEQYF. V gene TRBV10-3 combines with J gene TRBJ2-7; TRBD2 matches at 14 bases. This CDR3 contains 15 residues. The trim removed 6 bases at V and 6 bases at J, leaving 7 bases unmatched. Germline V gene data show CDR1 as ENHRY and CDR2 as SYGVKD.

The CDR3 here is CASSIRHRNNEKLFF. The CDR3 DNA reads TGTGCCAGTAGTATTCGGCACAGGAATAATGAAAAACTGTTTTTT. The chain uses TRBV19 and TRBJ1-4; possible D gene TRBD1, 5 bases. The germline gives CDR1 LNHDA, CDR2 SQIVND (reference sequence). V was pared by 3 bases and J by 4 bases, with 12 bases between. This CDR3 is 15 amino acids long.

Only one count was recorded for this clone. The chain recombines TRBV30 with TRBJ2-1; D remains ambiguous. This CDR3 is built from 15 residues. Germline assignment: CDR1 GTSNPN and CDR2 SVGIG (reference sequence). Between the trimmed V and J ends, which lost 0 bases and 3 bases, there was a span of 12 bases. As DNA, the CDR3 is TGTGCCTGGAGTGTAATCCGGGCGGTCTACAATGAGCAGTTCTTC. This gives the protein CAWSVIRAVYNEQFF.

Of note for this clone: At one end the junction does not follow the germline gene, possibly because of a read error. The J gene is TRBJ2-1, the V gene TRBV18; 10 nucleotides align to TRBD2. CDR1 is KGHSH and CDR2 is LQKENI in the germline V gene. The CDR3 covers 16 residues. CDR3 in amino acids: CASSPPSLAGANGQFF. In DNA, the CDR3 is TGTGCCAGCTCACCACCGTCCCTAGCGGGGGCCAATGGGCAGTTCTTC.

This chain's CDR3 is CASSQATGYEQYF. In nucleotides, the CDR3 is TGTGCCAGCAGCCAAGCGACAGGCTACGAGCAGTACTTC. This chain links TRBV7-7 with TRBJ2-7; maybe TRBD1 (6 bases). Germline V gene sequence: CDR1 SSHAT, CDR2 FNYEAQ (reference sequence). Trimming left V 5 bases short and J 3 bases short, with 11 bases between. CDR3 length: 13 residues.

This clone was seen a single time. This chain uses TRBV7-9 with TRBJ2-1; the D is unclear. Trimming cost V 5 bases and J 8 bases, with 16 bases left between them. The germline V gene encodes CDR1 SEHNR and CDR2 FQNEAQ (reference sequence). This CDR3 spans 14 amino acids. As DNA, the CDR3 is TGTGCCAGCAGCGTACCCCCTTCGTACGATGAGCAGTTCTTC. It yields the protein CASSVPPSYDEQFF.

The chain links TRBV5-8 to TRBJ2-7; perhaps TRBD1 as D (5 bases). The CDR3 extends over 17 amino acids. Germline V gene sequence: CDR1 SGHTS, CDR2 YDEGEE. The V end lost 0 bases, the J end lost 7 bases, and 23 bases lay between the germline ends. The CDR3 coding sequence is TGTGCCAGCAGCTTGGCGTTGTTTTACCTTAAGGGGCAGGAGCAGTACTTC. This codes for CASSLALFYLKGQEQYF.

This chain connects TRBV18 to TRBJ1-5, with D perhaps matching TRBD1 (5 bases). Trimming pared 5 bases from V and 8 bases from J, leaving 13 bases between. The CDR3 extends over 13 amino acids. Germline V lookup: CDR1 KGHSH, CDR2 LQKENI. CDR3 residues: CASSTGRVEPQHF. The CDR3 DNA reads as TGTGCCAGCTCAACGGGACGGGTTGAGCCCCAGCATTTT.

The chain is built from TRBV27 and TRBJ1-1, with D maybe TRBD1 (5 bases). Germline lookup yields CDR1 MNHEY and CDR2 SMNVEV (reference sequence). Deletions cut 3 bases from V and 3 bases from J, with 8 bases between. The CDR3 has 13 amino acids. The CDR3 protein is CASSFDRYTEAFF. CDR3 sequence (DNA): TGTGCCAGCAGTTTCGACAGATACACTGAAGCTTTCTTT.

The V call is TRBV18, the J call TRBJ1-3, with 10 bases identical to TRBD1. V dropped 3 bases and J dropped 3; count of bases not matched to a gene: 8. Germline V lookup: CDR1 KGHSH, CDR2 LQKENI. There are 17 residues in the CDR3. The CDR3 region is CASSPTGTGALGNTIYF. Here the CDR3 DNA reads TGTGCCAGCTCACCTACCGGGACAGGGGCCCTTGGAAACACCATATATTTT. Full variable domain (remainder filled in from reference TRBV18 and TRBJ1-3): NAGVMQNPRHLVRRRGQEARLRCSPMKGHSHVYWYRQLPEEGLKFMVYLQKENIIDESGMPKERFSAEFPKEGPSILRIQQVVRGDSAAYFCASSPTGTGALGNTIYFGEGSWLTVV.

The chain combines TRBV5-5 with TRBJ2-2; D is undetermined. The CDR3 spans 13 residues. Germline V gene sequence: CDR1 SGHKS, CDR2 YYEKEE (reference sequence). Trimming took off 0 bases at V and 7 bases at J, with 7 bases between the two ends. CDR3 in amino acids: CASSLEGLGELFF. In DNA form, the CDR3 reads TGTGCCAGCAGCTTGGAGGGCCTCGGGGAGCTGTTTTTT.

This chain's CDR3 is CASSPSREYHEQYF. CDR3 sequence (DNA): TGTGCCAGCAGCCCCTCCAGGGAATACCACGAGCAGTACTTC. V gene TRBV9 combines with J gene TRBJ2-7; a weak D match, TRBD1 (5 bases). The V and J ends lost 4 bases and 5 bases respectively, with 16 bases between them. CDR1 SGDLS and CDR2 YYNGEE come from the germline V gene. The CDR3 loop spans 14 amino acids.

In DNA, the CDR3 is TGTGCCAGCTCACCCGGGACCGCTGGGGCCAACGTCCTGACTTTC. It specifies CASSPGTAGANVLTF. J is TRBJ2-6 and V is TRBV18; TRBD1 or TRBD2 may be the D gene (5 bases each). Germline loops: CDR1 KGHSH, CDR2 LQKENI. V was trimmed by 3 bases and J by 2 bases, leaving 8 bases between them. The CDR3 is 15 residues long.

The rearrangement joins TRBV7-9 to TRBJ2-1; 9 bases map to TRBD2. Germline V gives CDR1 SEHNR, CDR2 FQNEAQ (reference sequence). The V gene end was trimmed by 5 bases and the J gene end by 3 bases; junction bases not matched to a gene: 5. This CDR3 is built from 15 residues. The CDR3 DNA is TGTGCCAGCAGCCCCGGACTAGCGATCTACAATGAGCAGTTCTTC. This translates into CASSPGLAIYNEQFF. The full variable domain, with the rest looked up from reference TRBV7-9 and TRBJ2-1, is DTGVSQNPRHKITKRGQNVTFRCDPISEHNRLYWYRQTLGQGPEFLTYFQNEAQLEKSRLLSDRFSAERPKGSFSTLEIQRTEQGDSAMYLCASSPGLAIYNEQFFGPGTRLTVL.